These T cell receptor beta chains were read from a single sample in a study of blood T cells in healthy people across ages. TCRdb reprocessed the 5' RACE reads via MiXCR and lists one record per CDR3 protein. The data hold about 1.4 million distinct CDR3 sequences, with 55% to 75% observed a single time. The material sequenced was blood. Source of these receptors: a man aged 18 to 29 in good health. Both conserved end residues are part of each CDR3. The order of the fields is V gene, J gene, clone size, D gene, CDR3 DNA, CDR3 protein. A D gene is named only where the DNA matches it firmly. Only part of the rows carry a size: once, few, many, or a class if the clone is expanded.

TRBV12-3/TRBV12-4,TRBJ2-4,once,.,TGTGCCAGCAGCGTCTCCGGGGCCAAAAACATTCAGTACTTC,CASSVSGAKNIQYF
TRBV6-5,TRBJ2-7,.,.,TGTGCCAGCAGTTACCGAGGTTTCTTTTTGGAGGGGGTAAGCTCCTACGAGCAGTACTTC,CASSYRGFFLEGVSSYEQYF
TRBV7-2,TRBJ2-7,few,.,TGTGCCAGCAGCTTAGGGACAGCCCTTTCCGAGCAGTACTTC,CASSLGTALSEQYF
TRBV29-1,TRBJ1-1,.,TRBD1,TGCAGCGTTGAGGACCCTACTCGACAGGGTTTGGACACTGAAGCTTTCTTT,CSVEDPTRQGLDTEAFF
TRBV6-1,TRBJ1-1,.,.,TGTGCCAGCAGCTCGATGGGGAGCACTGAAGCTTTCTTT,CASSSMGSTEAFF
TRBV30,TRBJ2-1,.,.,TGTGCCTGGATTTACCTAGGAGGTGAGCAGTTCTTC,CAWIYLGGEQFF
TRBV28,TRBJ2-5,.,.,TGTGCCAGCAGTTTGACCCCCCCAGGGAGTTCCCCAACCCAGTACTTC,CASSLTPPGSSPTQYF
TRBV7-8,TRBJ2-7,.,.,TGTGCCAGCAGCCCCGTAATGAGCCACGAGCAGTACTTC,CASSPVMSHEQYF
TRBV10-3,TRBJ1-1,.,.,TGTGCCATCAGTGAGTCTTCTCGCCCTTTCCCCAACACTGAAGCTTTCTTT,CAISESSRPFPNTEAFF
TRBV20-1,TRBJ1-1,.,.,TGCAGTGCTAGAAAAGGGGACACTGAAGCTTTCTTT,CSARKGDTEAFF
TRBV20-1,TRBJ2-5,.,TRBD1,TGCAGTGCTCCTCTCCAGGGGGCCAACCAAGAGACCCAGTACTTC,CSAPLQGANQETQYF
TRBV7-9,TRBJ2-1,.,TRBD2,TGTGCCAGCAGCTTAACTTTAGCGGGAGGCTCCTACAATGAGCAGTTCTTC,CASSLTLAGGSYNEQFF
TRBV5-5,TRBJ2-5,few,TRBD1,TGTGCCAGCAGCTTTCGAGGGACAGGGGCGGCCCAGTACTTC,CASSFRGTGAAQYF
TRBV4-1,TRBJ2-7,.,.,TGCGCCAGCAGCCAAGTAGGGTTGTCAGGGTTCGAGCAGTACTTC,CASSQVGLSGFEQYF
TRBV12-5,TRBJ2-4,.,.,TGTGCTAGTGGCCAAAACATTCAGTACTTC,CASGQNIQYF
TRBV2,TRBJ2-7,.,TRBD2,TGTGCCAGCAGCGTGGTTCTAGCGGGGGTCCCGGGCTCCTACGAGCAGTACTTC,CASSVVLAGVPGSYEQYF
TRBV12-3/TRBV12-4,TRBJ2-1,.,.,TGTGCCAGCAGTTGGGGCCAACCCACGGGCGATGAGCAGTTCTTC,CASSWGQPTGDEQFF
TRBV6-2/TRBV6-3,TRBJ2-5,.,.,TGTGCCAGCAGTTACCGTACAGAGCTAGAGACCCAGTACTTC,CASSYRTELETQYF
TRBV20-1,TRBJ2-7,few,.,TGCAGTGCGACAGTTATAACCTCCTACGAGCAGTACTTC,CSATVITSYEQYF
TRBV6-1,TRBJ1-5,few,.,TGTGCCAGCAGTGAGGGTCGGGTCATCAATCAGCCCCAGCATTTT,CASSEGRVINQPQHF
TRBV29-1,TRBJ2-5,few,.,TGCAGCGCCAAGGAACGGGGGCGAGAGACCCAGTACTTC,CSAKERGRETQYF
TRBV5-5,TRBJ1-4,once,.,TGTGCCAGCAGCTTGATAGGGCAGAATGAAAAACTGTTTTTT,CASSLIGQNEKLFF
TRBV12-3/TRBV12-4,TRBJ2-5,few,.,TGTGCCAGCAGTTTAAGTCGCGAAGGCCAAGAGACCCAGTACTTC,CASSLSREGQETQYF
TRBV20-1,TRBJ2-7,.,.,TGCAGTGGACGGGACGCAAGCTCCTACGAGCAGTACTTC,CSGRDASSYEQYF
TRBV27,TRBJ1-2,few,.,TGTGCCAGCAGTTTCCTCGACAAGAACTATGGCTACACCTTC,CASSFLDKNYGYTF
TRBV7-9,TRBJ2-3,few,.,TGTGCCAGCAGCTACGTGGGGGCAGATACGCAGTATTTT,CASSYVGADTQYF
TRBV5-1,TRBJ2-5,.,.,TGCGCCAGCAGCTTGGTGTCTAGTAGAGAGACCCAGTACTTC,CASSLVSSRETQYF
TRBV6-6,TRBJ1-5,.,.,TGTGCCAGCAGTCAATACAGGGTAGGGGGGCAGCCCCAGCATTTT,CASSQYRVGGQPQHF
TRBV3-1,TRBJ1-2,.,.,TGTGCCAGCAGCCAAGTGAATTCGGAAGCGGAGAACTATGGCTACACCTTC,CASSQVNSEAENYGYTF
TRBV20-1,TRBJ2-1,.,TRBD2,TGCAGTGCTGCTAGGACTAGCGGGATAGGTTCCCATGAGCAGTTCTTC,CSAARTSGIGSHEQFF
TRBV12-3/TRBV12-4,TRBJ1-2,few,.,TGTGCCAGCAGTCAGGGGCAGGCCGCTAACTATGGCTACACCTTC,CASSQGQAANYGYTF